This is a list of T cell receptor beta chains from one sample in a study of blood T cell repertoires in COVID-19. Data came from immunoSEQ multiplex PCR; TCRdb stores just in-frame clones and leaves some out. The data show around 250,000 clones, around 88% seen once. Input material: peripheral blood. These receptors all come from a man aged 35 to 55 with active or convalescent COVID-19. Both conserved end residues are part of each CDR3. Each record gives: V gene, J gene, D gene, clone size, CDR3 DNA, CDR3 protein. A D gene is named only where the DNA matches it firmly. Part of the rows lack a size; the others show once, few, many or a class for expanded clones.

v_call: TRBV7-2
j_call: TRBJ2-7
d_call: NA
clone_size: NA
cdr3_nt: TGTGCCAGCAGCTTTCCCCTAGGTTCCTCCTACGAGCAGTACTTC
cdr3_aa: CASSFPLGSSYEQYF

v_call: TRBV5-1
j_call: TRBJ1-2
d_call: TRBD1
clone_size: NA
cdr3_nt: TGCGCCAGCAGCCCCGGGACAGTTGGGGTCCGGAGCTATGGCTACACCTTC
cdr3_aa: CASSPGTVGVRSYGYTF

v_call: TRBV25-1
j_call: TRBJ1-4
d_call: NA
clone_size: NA
cdr3_nt: TGTGCCAGCAGTGAATCCCCAGAAACTAATGAAAAACTGTTTTTT
cdr3_aa: CASSESPETNEKLFF

v_call: TRBV7-2
j_call: TRBJ2-6
d_call: TRBD2
clone_size: NA
cdr3_nt: TGTGCCAGCAGCCCCGGGACTAGCGGGGGGGGTGGGGCCAACGTCCTGACTTTC
cdr3_aa: CASSPGTSGGGGANVLTF

v_call: TRBV5-1
j_call: TRBJ2-3
d_call: TRBD2
clone_size: NA
cdr3_nt: TGCGCCAGCAGCTTGGCCGGGACTAGAAAAGTCGCAGATACGCAGTATTTT
cdr3_aa: CASSLAGTRKVADTQYF

v_call: TRBV11-3
j_call: TRBJ2-1
d_call: NA
clone_size: NA
cdr3_nt: TGTGCCAGCAGCTTAGAGACTTGGGACTCGCGAGACTACAATGAGCAGTTCTTC
cdr3_aa: CASSLETWDSRDYNEQFF

v_call: TRBV5-4
j_call: TRBJ2-3
d_call: NA
clone_size: NA
cdr3_nt: TGTGCCAGCAGCTTGGGGCAGGGGATAGGTGGTACGCAGTATTTT
cdr3_aa: CASSLGQGIGGTQYF

v_call: TRBV3-1/TRBV3-2
j_call: TRBJ1-6
d_call: NA
clone_size: NA
cdr3_nt: TGTGCCAGCAGCCAAGCTCCTGCAACAAATTCACCCCTCCACTTT
cdr3_aa: CASSQAPATNSPLHF

v_call: TRBV5-1
j_call: TRBJ2-5
d_call: TRBD1
clone_size: NA
cdr3_nt: TGCGCCAGCAGCCCGGAGACAGGGGGTGGGGCAGAGACCCAGTACTTC
cdr3_aa: CASSPETGGGAETQYF

v_call: TRBV28
j_call: TRBJ2-4
d_call: TRBD2
clone_size: NA
cdr3_nt: TGTGCCAGCAGTCTTTCGGGACTAGCGGGAGGCAGGGCCAAAAACATTCAGTACTTC
cdr3_aa: CASSLSGLAGGRAKNIQYF

v_call: TRBV7-2
j_call: TRBJ2-1
d_call: NA
clone_size: NA
cdr3_nt: TGTGCCAGCAGCCCTCATAAAGACTCGTCTCACAATGAGCAGTTCTTC
cdr3_aa: CASSPHKDSSHNEQFF

v_call: TRBV28
j_call: TRBJ1-2
d_call: TRBD1
clone_size: NA
cdr3_nt: TGTGCCAGCAGTCCGCCACAGGGGGCGAACTATGGCTACACCTTC
cdr3_aa: CASSPPQGANYGYTF

v_call: TRBV12-5
j_call: TRBJ2-1
d_call: TRBD1
clone_size: NA
cdr3_nt: TGTGCTAGTGGTTTGACGACGGACAGGGCTGGGGCCTACAATGAGCAGTTCTTC
cdr3_aa: CASGLTTDRAGAYNEQFF

v_call: TRBV11-2
j_call: TRBJ2-3
d_call: TRBD1
clone_size: NA
cdr3_nt: TGTGCCAGCAGCTTTCGGGGCAGGGGGCAGACAGATACGCAGTATTTT
cdr3_aa: CASSFRGRGQTDTQYF

v_call: TRBV5-5
j_call: TRBJ1-5
d_call: NA
clone_size: few
cdr3_nt: TGTGCCAGCAGCCCCGGACTGAGATCTAGCAATCAGCCCCAGCATTTT
cdr3_aa: CASSPGLRSSNQPQHF

v_call: TRBV18
j_call: TRBJ2-7
d_call: TRBD1
clone_size: NA
cdr3_nt: TGTGCCAGCTCACCTACGGGACAGCGGTCCTACGAGCAGTACTTC
cdr3_aa: CASSPTGQRSYEQYF

v_call: TRBV2
j_call: TRBJ2-3
d_call: TRBD2
clone_size: NA
cdr3_nt: TGTGCCAGCAGTGAAGCGCGGACTAGCCAGGGCACAGATACGCAGTATTTT
cdr3_aa: CASSEARTSQGTDTQYF

v_call: TRBV19
j_call: TRBJ1-1
d_call: NA
clone_size: NA
cdr3_nt: TGTGCCAGTAGTATAGATAGAGGGAACACTGAAGCTTTCTTT
cdr3_aa: CASSIDRGNTEAFF

v_call: TRBV6-5
j_call: TRBJ1-2
d_call: NA
clone_size: NA
cdr3_nt: TGTGCCAGCACTATTGGGAGGGGGGATGGCTACACCTTC
cdr3_aa: CASTIGRGDGYTF

v_call: TRBV25-1
j_call: TRBJ2-7
d_call: TRBD1
clone_size: NA
cdr3_nt: TGTGCCAGCAGTGAAACGATGGTCAGGGGGCCTTACGAGCAGTACTTC
cdr3_aa: CASSETMVRGPYEQYF

v_call: TRBV12-2
j_call: TRBJ1-5
d_call: NA
clone_size: NA
cdr3_nt: TGTGCAAGTCGCCCGGACAGGGGTGAGGATCAGCCCCAGCATTTT
cdr3_aa: CASRPDRGEDQPQHF

v_call: TRBV19
j_call: TRBJ2-7
d_call: NA
clone_size: few
cdr3_nt: TGTGCCAGTAGTTCCGGGTTTGACGAGCAGTACTTC
cdr3_aa: CASSSGFDEQYF

v_call: TRBV5-1
j_call: TRBJ2-1
d_call: NA
clone_size: many
cdr3_nt: TGCGCCAGCAGCTTGGAGGGGAATGAGCAGTTCTTC
cdr3_aa: CASSLEGNEQFF

v_call: TRBV7-8
j_call: TRBJ2-4
d_call: NA
clone_size: few
cdr3_nt: TGTGCCAGCAGCTTAATAGTGGGAGGCCCCTTATACTTC
cdr3_aa: CASSLIVGGPLYF

v_call: TRBV7-9
j_call: TRBJ1-2
d_call: NA
clone_size: NA
cdr3_nt: TGTGCCAGCAGCCTTAGGACAGACGTCTATGGCTACACCTTC
cdr3_aa: CASSLRTDVYGYTF

v_call: TRBV30
j_call: TRBJ2-7
d_call: TRBD2
clone_size: NA
cdr3_nt: TGTGCCTGGAGTACTCTAGCGGGCCGCTACGAGCAGTACTTC
cdr3_aa: CAWSTLAGRYEQYF

v_call: TRBV25-1
j_call: TRBJ2-7
d_call: TRBD2
clone_size: NA
cdr3_nt: TGTGCCAGCAGTGAATACGCGGGGGATAAGTACTTC
cdr3_aa: CASSEYAGDKYF

v_call: TRBV11-2
j_call: TRBJ2-1
d_call: TRBD2
clone_size: NA
cdr3_nt: TGTGCCAGCAGTTACAGCGGGGGGGCGTACAATGAGCAGTTCTTC
cdr3_aa: CASSYSGGAYNEQFF

v_call: TRBV19
j_call: TRBJ1-2
d_call: NA
clone_size: NA
cdr3_nt: TGTGCCAGTAGTAGGGACTCAAGGGGGGGAAACTATGGCTACACCTTC
cdr3_aa: CASSRDSRGGNYGYTF

v_call: TRBV23-1
j_call: TRBJ2-2
d_call: TRBD1
clone_size: NA
cdr3_nt: TGCGCCAGCAGTCCGGGACAGCGCGCGAACACCGGGGAGCTGTTTTTT
cdr3_aa: CASSPGQRANTGELFF

v_call: TRBV3-1/TRBV3-2
j_call: TRBJ1-1
d_call: TRBD1
clone_size: NA
cdr3_nt: TGTGCCAGCAGCCAAGGAGGGGGCGTCGGGAACACTGAAGCTTTCTTT
cdr3_aa: CASSQGGGVGNTEAFF

v_call: TRBV3-1/TRBV3-2
j_call: TRBJ1-5
d_call: NA
clone_size: few
cdr3_nt: TGTGCCAGCAGCCTCACAGGCAATCAGCCCCAGCATTTT
cdr3_aa: CASSLTGNQPQHF

v_call: TRBV7-9
j_call: TRBJ2-2
d_call: NA
clone_size: once
cdr3_nt: TGTGCCAGCGCGGGGCAGGGGAACACCGGGGAGCTGTTTTTT
cdr3_aa: CASAGQGNTGELFF

v_call: TRBV6-5
j_call: TRBJ2-5
d_call: TRBD2
clone_size: NA
cdr3_nt: TGTGCCAGCAGTTGGGGGGGAACGTACCAAGAGACCCAGTACTTC
cdr3_aa: CASSWGGTYQETQYF

v_call: TRBV9
j_call: TRBJ2-5
d_call: TRBD1
clone_size: NA
cdr3_nt: TGTGCCAGCAGCGTAGGAAGGGACAGGGCCAGGGAGACCCAGTACTTC
cdr3_aa: CASSVGRDRARETQYF

v_call: TRBV11-2
j_call: TRBJ1-3
d_call: NA
clone_size: NA
cdr3_nt: TGTGCCAGCAGCTTAGTACGGACTACTGGAAACACCATATATTTT
cdr3_aa: CASSLVRTTGNTIYF

v_call: TRBV3-1/TRBV3-2
j_call: TRBJ1-2
d_call: TRBD1
clone_size: few
cdr3_nt: TGTGCCAGCAGCCAATGGGACAGGGTTTCTTATGGCTACACCTTC
cdr3_aa: CASSQWDRVSYGYTF

v_call: TRBV19
j_call: TRBJ1-3
d_call: NA
clone_size: NA
cdr3_nt: TGTGCCAGTAGTATTCGGGGTTTTGGAAACACCATATATTTT
cdr3_aa: CASSIRGFGNTIYF

v_call: TRBV30
j_call: TRBJ1-4
d_call: NA
clone_size: NA
cdr3_nt: TGTGCCTGGAGTGCTAATGGAGGGTCTAATGAAAAACTGTTTTTT
cdr3_aa: CAWSANGGSNEKLFF

v_call: TRBV18
j_call: TRBJ2-2
d_call: NA
clone_size: NA
cdr3_nt: TGTGCCAGCTCACCACCCCCCACTGGGCTGAACACCGGGGAGCTGTTTTTT
cdr3_aa: CASSPPPTGLNTGELFF

v_call: TRBV11-3
j_call: TRBJ2-7
d_call: NA
clone_size: NA
cdr3_nt: TGTGCCAGCACCACCGGATTACTGCCCGCGGGGGAGCAGTACTTC
cdr3_aa: CASTTGLLPAGEQYF

v_call: TRBV6-5
j_call: TRBJ2-1
d_call: NA
clone_size: NA
cdr3_nt: TGTGCCAGCCAAACGCTGCTACGGAATGAGCAGTTCTTC
cdr3_aa: CASQTLLRNEQFF

v_call: TRBV19
j_call: TRBJ1-5
d_call: TRBD1
clone_size: NA
cdr3_nt: TGTGCCAGTAGTATAGCCGCCACAGGGGCTCAGCCCCAGCATTTT
cdr3_aa: CASSIAATGAQPQHF

v_call: TRBV11-2
j_call: TRBJ2-5
d_call: TRBD2
clone_size: NA
cdr3_nt: TGTGCCAGCAGCTTACTCGTCGGGGGGATCCAAGAGACCCAGTACTTC
cdr3_aa: CASSLLVGGIQETQYF

v_call: TRBV7-2
j_call: TRBJ2-5
d_call: TRBD2
clone_size: NA
cdr3_nt: TGTGCCAGCAGCTTAGAGGGACTAGCGTTAGAGACCCAGTACTTC
cdr3_aa: CASSLEGLALETQYF

v_call: TRBV30
j_call: TRBJ1-6
d_call: NA
clone_size: NA
cdr3_nt: TGTGCCTGGAAATTGCAGGGATATAATTCACCCCTCCACTTT
cdr3_aa: CAWKLQGYNSPLHF

v_call: TRBV6-2/TRBV6-3
j_call: TRBJ1-2
d_call: NA
clone_size: NA
cdr3_nt: TGTGCCAGCAGTTCTCGGGGGTCTAATGGCTACACCTTC
cdr3_aa: CASSSRGSNGYTF

v_call: TRBV28
j_call: TRBJ2-7
d_call: NA
clone_size: NA
cdr3_nt: TGTGCCAGTGGGGAGCGGGCGATCTCCTACGAGCAGTACTTC
cdr3_aa: CASGERAISYEQYF

v_call: TRBV30
j_call: TRBJ1-1
d_call: NA
clone_size: NA
cdr3_nt: TGTGCCTGGAGTGTAGTCGGGACAAGGCCCAAGGTGGCTTTCTTT
cdr3_aa: CAWSVVGTRPKVAFF